This entry concerns a single T cell receptor (beta chain). The data were obtained in a study of siplizumab effects on memory and regulatory T cells. Generated by immunoSEQ multiplex PCR, the TCRdb table keeps only in-frame clones and is missing some. The repertoire holds 50,000 or so clones, with about 90% as singletons. Sequencing input: naive CD8+ T cells sorted from blood. The sequence derives from a human donor in good health.

CDR3 DNA sequence: TGCGCCAGCAGCCAAGATGGTCCCCCAGCTCTATTTGGCTACACCTTC. Residues: CASSQDGPPALFGYTF. The V call is TRBV4-1, the J call TRBJ1-2; D remains ambiguous. The CDR3 sequence is 16 residues long. V lost 0 bases and J lost 7, with 18 bases in between. Germline V gene sequence: CDR1 MGHRA, CDR2 YSYEKL.